These 21 T cell receptor beta chains came from one sample sequenced in a study of cytomegalovirus exposure and HLA in healthy donors. The PCR used 60 Vbeta and 13 Jbeta primers. Sequencing was performed with immunoSEQ multiplex PCR; in TCRdb, only in-frame clones are kept and a portion is missing. The table lists over 75,000 clones, 75% to 85% of them singletons. Sequencing was carried out using PBMCs. The receptors here all came from a young man in good health and CMV-seropositive.

J is TRBJ2-7 and V is TRBV6-5; the D gene is possibly TRBD2 (5 bases). V was pared by 6 bases and J by 2 bases, with 17 bases between. Germline V CDR1 and CDR2: MNHEY, SVGAGI. The CDR3 has 15 amino acids. CDR3 protein: CASSPRAALPYEQYF. The CDR3 region has the DNA TGTGCCAGCAGCCCGAGGGCCGCCCTTCCCTACGAGCAGTACTTC.

The chain links TRBV19 to TRBJ1-3; no definite D call. Germline V gives CDR1 LNHDA, CDR2 SQIVND (reference sequence). This CDR3 is 12 amino acids long. V was clipped by 4 bases and J by 4 bases, with 5 bases between them. Here the CDR3 DNA reads TGTGCCAGTAGTAGCGCCGGAAACACCATATATTTT. Encoded protein: CASSSAGNTIYF.

This clone has only one observation. The J gene is TRBJ2-7, the V gene TRBV28, with D perhaps TRBD2 (6 bases). The CDR3 runs to 12 residues. V lost 4 bases and J lost 7, with 11 bases in between. CDR1 is MDHEN, CDR2 SYDVKM, per germline. The DNA of the CDR3 is TGTGCCAGCAGTTCCCTAGCGCGGGAGCAGTACTTC. It yields the protein CASSSLAREQYF.

The V call is TRBV7-8, the J call TRBJ2-7, with D hard to call. This CDR3 has 13 residues. V was clipped by 0 bases and J by 1 base, with 4 bases between them. Germline V gene data show CDR1 as SGHVS and CDR2 as FQNEAQ. In nucleotides, the CDR3 is TGTGCCAGCAGCTTAGCCAAATCCTACGAGCAGTACTTC. Translation: CASSLAKSYEQYF.

This chain joins TRBV30 and TRBJ1-2; the D gene is possibly TRBD1 (6 bases). This CDR3 has 12 amino acids. Trimming removed 2 bases at V and 8 bases at J, with 12 bases between. Germline V gene data show CDR1 as GTSNPN and CDR2 as SVGIG (reference sequence). The CDR3 coding sequence is TGTGCCTGGAGTTCAGGGGCGGAGGGCTACACCTTC. Translation gives CAWSSGAEGYTF.

This chain connects TRBV4-2 to TRBJ2-5, with D possibly TRBD2 on 6 matching bases. The CDR3 loop spans 14 amino acids. Deletions cut 4 bases from V and 2 bases from J, with 11 bases between. Germline lookup yields CDR1 LGHNA and CDR2 YNFKEQ. The CDR3 sequence: CASSRGSGQETQYF. The CDR3 DNA is TGTGCCAGCAGCCGTGGTAGCGGACAAGAGACCCAGTACTTC.

The rearrangement uses TRBV28 and TRBJ1-5; D remains unclear. Germline V gene sequence: CDR1 MDHEN, CDR2 SYDVKM. The CDR3 extends over 17 amino acids. Trimming took 3 bases from V and 3 from J, leaving 18 bases between them. The CDR3 reads CASSLSGEGYPNQPQHF. The DNA for the CDR3 is TGTGCCAGCAGTTTGTCTGGGGAGGGTTATCCCAATCAGCCCCAGCATTTT.

This clone was found a few times. This sequence joins TRBV6-5 and TRBJ1-5; D remains ambiguous. In germline, CDR1 is MNHEY, CDR2 SVGAGI. The CDR3 loop spans 12 amino acids. V shed 5 bases and J shed 3 bases, with 5 bases lying between them. The CDR3 DNA reads TGTGCCAGCAGTCAAAACAATCAGCCCCAGCATTTT. Translation: CASSQNNQPQHF.

The V gene is TRBV30, the J gene TRBJ1-5, with TRBD1 as a possible D gene (6 bases). Germline loops: CDR1 GTSNPN, CDR2 SVGIG (reference sequence). The CDR3 covers 13 residues. With 3 bases removed from V and 5 bases from J, the gap between germline ends came to 11 bases. The CDR3 DNA sequence: TGTGCCTGGAGCGGGACATCAGATCAGCCCCAGCATTTT. This gives the protein CAWSGTSDQPQHF.

This clone has a single count. The V call is TRBV28, the J call TRBJ1-2, with TRBD1 as a possible D gene (5 bases). The length of the CDR3 is 14 residues. Trimming left V 6 bases short and J 2 bases short, with 13 bases between. CDR1 and CDR2 from the germline V gene are MDHEN and SYDVKM. CDR3 in DNA: TGTGCCAGCAGGCGACAGCAAGTAAACTATGGCTACACCTTC. This gives the protein CASRRQQVNYGYTF.

This rearrangement joins TRBV6-5 to TRBJ1-5; D gene ambiguous. The CDR3 covers 15 residues. CDR1 MNHEY and CDR2 SVGAGI come from the germline V gene. The V end was cut by 6 bases, the J end by 3 bases, with 15 bases between. CDR3: CASRTTYSSNQPQHF. In DNA, the CDR3 is TGTGCCAGCAGAACGACCTACAGCTCCAATCAGCCCCAGCATTTT.

The rearrangement uses TRBV13 and TRBJ2-7; TRBD1 matches 7 bases. The germline gives CDR1 PRHDT, CDR2 FYEKMQ (reference sequence). The CDR3 covers 13 residues. The trim removed 5 bases at V and 7 bases at J, leaving 8 bases unmatched. CDR3 DNA: TGTGCCAGCAGCCTCAGACAGGGTCGTGAGCAGTACTTC. Encoded protein: CASSLRQGREQYF. Together with reference TRBV13 and TRBJ2-7, the CDR3 gives the full variable domain: AAGVIQSPRHLIKEKRETATLKCYPIPRHDTVYWYQQGPGQDPQFLISFYEKMQSDKGSIPDRFSAQQFSDYHSELNMSSLELGDSALYFCASSLRQGREQYFGPGTRLTVT.

The rearrangement links TRBV28 to TRBJ2-7, with D tentatively TRBD1 (5 bases). The V gene lost 7 bases and the J gene lost 0 bases, with 10 bases spanning the gap. The CDR3 contains 13 residues. CDR1 and CDR2 from the germline V gene are MDHEN and SYDVKM. CDR3 nucleotide sequence: TGTGCCAGCATGGGGCTAGTCTCCTACGAGCAGTACTTC. It specifies CASMGLVSYEQYF.

This rearrangement joins TRBV2 to TRBJ1-6; a weak D match, TRBD1 (5 bases). Between the trimmed V and J ends, which lost 6 bases and 4 bases, there was a span of 13 bases. Germline assignment: CDR1 SNHLY and CDR2 FYNNEI. CDR3 size: 15 residues. CDR3 sequence reads: CASRVTEDYNSPLHF. The CDR3, as DNA: TGTGCCAGCAGAGTGACAGAGGATTATAATTCACCCCTCCACTTT.

The rearrangement links TRBV30 to TRBJ1-3; D call uncertain. Trimming pared 8 bases from V and 0 bases from J, leaving 26 bases between. The CDR3 is 18 residues long. CDR1 and CDR2 from the germline V gene are GTSNPN and SVGIG (reference sequence). The CDR3 sequence is CAANLNRREGLSGNTIYF. Written as DNA, the CDR3 is TGTGCCGCCAATCTAAACCGACGGGAGGGCCTCTCTGGAAACACCATATATTTT.

The chain employs TRBV6-1 and TRBJ2-3; D is ambiguous. V gave up 1 base and J gave up 11 bases, with 16 bases separating them. CDR3 length: 14 amino acids. Germline V CDR1 and CDR2: MNHNS, SASEGT. In DNA, the CDR3 is TGTGCCAGCAGTGAAGACTCCCGGGTCCCCCGGCAGTATTTT. Protein product: CASSEDSRVPRQYF.

The V gene is TRBV7-9, the J gene TRBJ1-1, with D possibly being TRBD1 (6 bases). Germline CDR1 reads SEHNR; CDR2 reads FQNEAQ (reference sequence). The CDR3 spans 16 residues. The ends were cut back, 4 bases at V and 3 bases at J, with 18 bases in the middle. The CDR3 nucleotides read TGTGCCAGCAGCTCTCGGGGTACAGGGTCCGACACTGAAGCTTTCTTT. It encodes CASSSRGTGSDTEAFF.

The V and J genes are TRBV14 and TRBJ2-1; tentatively, D is TRBD1 (6 bases). The V gene lost 4 bases and the J gene lost 9 bases, with 19 bases spanning the gap. Germline assignment: CDR1 SGHDN and CDR2 FVKESK. This CDR3 comprises 15 residues. The CDR3 region is CASSLRTVGVSEQFF. CDR3 nucleotide sequence: TGTGCCAGCAGCCTGAGGACAGTGGGGGTCAGTGAGCAGTTCTTC.

The chain combines TRBV10-3 with TRBJ2-5; no reliable D call. The J call may not be correct, given that the DNA end is closer to TRBJ2-7. The CDR3 runs 16 residues. CDR1 is ENHRY, CDR2 SYGVKD, per germline. As DNA, the CDR3 is TGTGCCATCAGTGACCCATCTAGTGTTAACTCCTACGAGCAGTACTTC. This encodes CAISDPSSVNSYEQYF.

The CDR3 region is CASSLSGRGGFTNEQFF. For the CDR3, the DNA is TGTGCCAGCAGTCTGAGCGGGAGGGGGGGCTTTACAAATGAGCAGTTCTTC. This chain joins TRBV28 and TRBJ2-1; 10 nucleotides match TRBD2. The V gene end was trimmed by 5 bases and the J gene end by 7 bases; junction bases not matched to a gene: 14. Germline-derived CDR1 and CDR2 are MDHEN and SYDVKM. The CDR3 is 17 residues long. Together with reference TRBV28 and TRBJ2-1, the CDR3 gives the full variable domain: DVKVTQSSRYLVKRTGEKVFLECVQDMDHENMFWYRQDPGLGLRLIYFSYDVKMKEKGDIPEGYSVSREKKERFSLILESASTNQTSMYLCASSLSGRGGFTNEQFFGPGTRLTVL.

The rearrangement joins TRBV18 to TRBJ1-3; the D gene is possibly TRBD1 (6 bases). Germline V gene sequence: CDR1 KGHSH, CDR2 LQKENI. The germline V and J ends were trimmed by 6 bases and 3 bases, with 15 bases remaining between them. The CDR3 spans 15 residues. CDR3 in amino acids: CASSLTQGDGNTIYF. As DNA, the CDR3 is TGTGCCAGCTCGCTTACACAGGGAGATGGAAACACCATATATTTT.